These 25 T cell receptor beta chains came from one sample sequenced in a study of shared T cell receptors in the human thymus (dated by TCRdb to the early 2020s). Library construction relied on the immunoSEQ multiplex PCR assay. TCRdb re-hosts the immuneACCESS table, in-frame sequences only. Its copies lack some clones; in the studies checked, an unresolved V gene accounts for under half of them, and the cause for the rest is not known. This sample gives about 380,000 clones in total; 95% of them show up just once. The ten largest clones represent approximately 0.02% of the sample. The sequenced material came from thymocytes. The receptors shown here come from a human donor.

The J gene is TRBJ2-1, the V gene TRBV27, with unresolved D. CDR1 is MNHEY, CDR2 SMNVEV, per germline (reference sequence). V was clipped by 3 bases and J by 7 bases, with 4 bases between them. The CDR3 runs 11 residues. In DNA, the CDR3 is TGTGCCAGCAGTTTCCTTAATGAGCAGTTCTTC. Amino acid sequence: CASSFLNEQFF.

CDR3 loop: CALARGVNEKLFF. The CDR3 DNA sequence: TGTGCCTTAGCCAGAGGGGTTAATGAAAAACTGTTTTTT. The rearrangement joins TRBV28 to TRBJ1-4; D perhaps matches TRBD1 (5 bases). This CDR3 has 13 amino acids. Deletions cut 11 bases from V and 4 bases from J, with 14 bases between. Germline V gene lookup returns CDR1 MDHEN and CDR2 SYDVKM. The whole variable domain, remainder taken from reference TRBV28 and TRBJ1-4, is DVKVTQSSRYLVKRTGEKVFLECVQDMDHENMFWYRQDPGLGLRLIYFSYDVKMKEKGDIPEGYSVSREKKERFSLILESASTNQTSMYLCALARGVNEKLFFGSGTQLSVL.

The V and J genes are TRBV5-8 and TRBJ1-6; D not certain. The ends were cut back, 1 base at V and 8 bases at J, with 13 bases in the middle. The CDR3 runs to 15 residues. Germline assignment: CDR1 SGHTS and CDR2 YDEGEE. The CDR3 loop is CASSLKGWKDSPLHF. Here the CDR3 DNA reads TGTGCCAGCAGCTTGAAGGGCTGGAAGGATTCACCCCTCCACTTT. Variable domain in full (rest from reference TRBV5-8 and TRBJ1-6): EAGVTQSPTHLIKTRGQQATLRCSPISGHTSVYWYQQALGLGLQFLLWYDEGEERNRGNFPPRFSGRQFPNYSSELNVNALELEDSALYLCASSLKGWKDSPLHFGNGTRLTVT.

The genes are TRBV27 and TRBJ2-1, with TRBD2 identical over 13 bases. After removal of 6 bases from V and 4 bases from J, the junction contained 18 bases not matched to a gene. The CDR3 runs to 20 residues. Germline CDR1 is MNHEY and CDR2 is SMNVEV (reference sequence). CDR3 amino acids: CASRPLTGRTSGRKYNEQFF. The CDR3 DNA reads TGTGCCAGCAGACCCCTGACGGGGCGGACTAGCGGGAGAAAGTACAATGAGCAGTTCTTC.

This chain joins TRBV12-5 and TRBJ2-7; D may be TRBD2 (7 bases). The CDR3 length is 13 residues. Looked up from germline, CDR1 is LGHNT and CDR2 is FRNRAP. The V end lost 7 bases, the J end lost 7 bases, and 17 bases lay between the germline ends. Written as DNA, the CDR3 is TGTGCTAGTGCCCAAAGGGGGGGGAGGGAGCAGTACTTC. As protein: CASAQRGGREQYF.

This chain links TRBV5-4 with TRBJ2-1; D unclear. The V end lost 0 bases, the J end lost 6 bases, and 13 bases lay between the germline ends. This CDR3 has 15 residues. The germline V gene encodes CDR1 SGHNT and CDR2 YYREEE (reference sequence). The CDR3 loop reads CASSLDAKQRNEQFF. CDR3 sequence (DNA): TGTGCCAGCAGCTTGGATGCGAAACAGCGCAATGAGCAGTTCTTC.

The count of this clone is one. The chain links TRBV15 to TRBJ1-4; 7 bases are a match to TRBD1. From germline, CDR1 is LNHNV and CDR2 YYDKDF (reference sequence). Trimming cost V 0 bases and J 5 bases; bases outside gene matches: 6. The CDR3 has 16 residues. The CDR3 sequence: CATSRDPHRGNEKLFF. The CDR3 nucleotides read TGTGCCACCAGCAGAGATCCACACAGGGGAAATGAAAAACTGTTTTTT.

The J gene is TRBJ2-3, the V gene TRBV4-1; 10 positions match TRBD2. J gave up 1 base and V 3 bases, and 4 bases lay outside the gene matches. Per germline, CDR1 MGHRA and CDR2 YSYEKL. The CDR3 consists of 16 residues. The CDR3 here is CASSQTGTSGTDTQYF. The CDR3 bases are TGCGCCAGCAGCCAGACCGGGACTAGCGGCACAGATACGCAGTATTTT.

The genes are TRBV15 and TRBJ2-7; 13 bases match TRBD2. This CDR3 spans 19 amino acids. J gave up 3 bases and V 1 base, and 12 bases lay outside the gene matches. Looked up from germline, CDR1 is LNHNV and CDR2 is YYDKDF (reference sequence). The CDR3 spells CATSRVTSGRPLMNYEQYF. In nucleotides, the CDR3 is TGTGCCACCAGCAGAGTGACTAGCGGGAGGCCACTGATGAACTACGAGCAGTACTTC.

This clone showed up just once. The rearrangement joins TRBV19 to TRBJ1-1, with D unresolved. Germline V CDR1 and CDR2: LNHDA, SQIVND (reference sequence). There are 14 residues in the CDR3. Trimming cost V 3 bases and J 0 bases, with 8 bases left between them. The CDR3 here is CASSMDGLNTEAFF. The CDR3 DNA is TGTGCCAGTAGTATGGACGGACTGAACACTGAAGCTTTCTTT.

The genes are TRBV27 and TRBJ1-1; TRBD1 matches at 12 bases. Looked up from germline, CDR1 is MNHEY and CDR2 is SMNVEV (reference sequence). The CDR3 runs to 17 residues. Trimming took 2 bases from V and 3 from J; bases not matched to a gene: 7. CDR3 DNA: TGTGCCAGCAGTTTAGAGGGACAGGGGGCGAGGTACACTGAAGCTTTCTTT. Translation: CASSLEGQGARYTEAFF.

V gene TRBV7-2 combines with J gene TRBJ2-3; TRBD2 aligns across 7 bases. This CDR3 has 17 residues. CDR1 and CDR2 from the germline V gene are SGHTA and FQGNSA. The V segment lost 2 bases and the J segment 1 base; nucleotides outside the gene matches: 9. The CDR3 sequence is CASSLCPLAERTDTQYF. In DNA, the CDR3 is TGTGCCAGCAGCTTATGCCCGCTAGCGGAACGCACAGATACGCAGTATTTT.

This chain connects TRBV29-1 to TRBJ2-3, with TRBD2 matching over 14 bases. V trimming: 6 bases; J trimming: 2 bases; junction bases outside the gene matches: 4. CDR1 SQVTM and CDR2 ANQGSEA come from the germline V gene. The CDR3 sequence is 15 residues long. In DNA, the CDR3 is TGCAGCGTGCGACTAGCGGGGGGGTACACAGATACGCAGTATTTT. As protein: CSVRLAGGYTDTQYF.

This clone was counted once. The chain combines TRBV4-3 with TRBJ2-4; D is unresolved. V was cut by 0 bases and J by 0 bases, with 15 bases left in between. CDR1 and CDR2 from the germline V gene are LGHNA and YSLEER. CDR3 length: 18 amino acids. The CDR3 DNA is TGCGCCAGCAGCCAAGATCATGCCAGACCCTTAGCCAAAAACATTCAGTACTTC. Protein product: CASSQDHARPLAKNIQYF.

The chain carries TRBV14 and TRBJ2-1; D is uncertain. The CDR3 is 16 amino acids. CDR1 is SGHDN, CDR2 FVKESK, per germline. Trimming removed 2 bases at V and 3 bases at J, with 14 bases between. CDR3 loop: CASSQYGSPHYNEQFF. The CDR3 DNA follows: TGTGCCAGCAGCCAATACGGGTCACCTCACTACAATGAGCAGTTCTTC.

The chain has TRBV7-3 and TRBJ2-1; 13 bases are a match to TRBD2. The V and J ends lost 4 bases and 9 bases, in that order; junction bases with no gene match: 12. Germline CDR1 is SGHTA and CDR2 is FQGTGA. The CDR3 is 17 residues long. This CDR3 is CASSSKHGLAGVGEQFF. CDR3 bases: TGTGCCAGCAGCTCAAAACACGGACTAGCGGGAGTTGGTGAGCAGTTCTTC.

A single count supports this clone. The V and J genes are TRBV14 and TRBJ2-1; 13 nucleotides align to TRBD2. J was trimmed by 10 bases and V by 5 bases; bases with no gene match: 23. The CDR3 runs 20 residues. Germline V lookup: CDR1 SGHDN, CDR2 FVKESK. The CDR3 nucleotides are TGTGCCAGCAGCGCCCTGACAGGGCCCCGGACTAGCGGGAGTATCGAGGAGCAGTTCTTC. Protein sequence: CASSALTGPRTSGSIEEQFF.

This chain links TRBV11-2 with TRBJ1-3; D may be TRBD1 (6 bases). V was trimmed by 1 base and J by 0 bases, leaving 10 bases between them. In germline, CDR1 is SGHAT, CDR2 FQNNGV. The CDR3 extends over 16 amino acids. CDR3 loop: CASSLAGQSSGNTIYF. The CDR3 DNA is TGTGCCAGCAGCTTAGCAGGACAGAGCTCTGGAAACACCATATATTTT.

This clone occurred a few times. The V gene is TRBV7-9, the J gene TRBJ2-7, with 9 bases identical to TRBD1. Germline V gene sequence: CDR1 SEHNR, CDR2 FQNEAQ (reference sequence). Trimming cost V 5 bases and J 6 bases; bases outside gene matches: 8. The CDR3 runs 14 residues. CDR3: CASSPGTGRPEQYF. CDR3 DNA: TGTGCCAGCAGCCCAGGGACAGGGAGACCCGAGCAGTACTTC.

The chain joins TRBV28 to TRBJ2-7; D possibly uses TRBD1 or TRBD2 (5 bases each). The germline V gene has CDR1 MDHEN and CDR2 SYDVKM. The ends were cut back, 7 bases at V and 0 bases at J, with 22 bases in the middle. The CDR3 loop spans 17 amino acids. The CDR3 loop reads CASTPPPGQVSSYEQYF. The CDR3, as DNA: TGTGCCAGCACTCCCCCACCGGGGCAGGTGTCCTCCTACGAGCAGTACTTC.

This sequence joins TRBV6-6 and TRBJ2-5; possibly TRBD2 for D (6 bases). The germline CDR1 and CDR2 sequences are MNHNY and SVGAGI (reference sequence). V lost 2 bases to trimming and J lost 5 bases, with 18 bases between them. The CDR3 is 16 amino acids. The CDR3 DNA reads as TGTGCCAGCAGTTACCCCTATCGGGTCGGAGGGGAGACCCAGTACTTC. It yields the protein CASSYPYRVGGETQYF.

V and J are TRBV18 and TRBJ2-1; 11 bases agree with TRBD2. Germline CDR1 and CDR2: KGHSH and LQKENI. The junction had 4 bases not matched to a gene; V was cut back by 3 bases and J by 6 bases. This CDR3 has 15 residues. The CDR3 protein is CASSPGTSGSNEQFF. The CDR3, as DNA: TGTGCCAGCTCACCGGGGACTAGCGGTTCCAATGAGCAGTTCTTC.

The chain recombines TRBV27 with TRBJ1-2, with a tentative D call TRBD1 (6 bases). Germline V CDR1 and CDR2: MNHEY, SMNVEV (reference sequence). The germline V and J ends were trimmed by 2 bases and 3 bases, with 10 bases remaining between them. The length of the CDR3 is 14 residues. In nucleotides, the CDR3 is TGTGCCAGCAGTTTAACCCGGACAGACTATGGCTACACCTTC. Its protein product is CASSLTRTDYGYTF.

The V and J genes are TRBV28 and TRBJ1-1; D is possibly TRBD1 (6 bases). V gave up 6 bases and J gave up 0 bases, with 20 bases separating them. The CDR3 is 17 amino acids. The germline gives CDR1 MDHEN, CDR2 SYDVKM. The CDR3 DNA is TGTGCCAGCAGATGCCGCAGGGGATTACCCTTGAACACTGAAGCTTTCTTT. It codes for CASRCRRGLPLNTEAFF.

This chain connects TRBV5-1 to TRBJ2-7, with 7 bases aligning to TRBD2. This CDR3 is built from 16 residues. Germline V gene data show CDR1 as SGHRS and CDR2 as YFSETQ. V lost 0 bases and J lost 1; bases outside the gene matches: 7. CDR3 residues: CASSLAASGLSYEQYF. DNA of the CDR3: TGCGCCAGCAGCTTGGCGGCTAGCGGACTTTCCTACGAGCAGTACTTC. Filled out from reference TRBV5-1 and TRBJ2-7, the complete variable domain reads KAGVTQTPRYLIKTRGQQVTLSCSPISGHRSVSWYQQTPGQGLQFLFEYFSETQRNKGNFPGRFSGRQFSNSRSEMNVSTLELGDSALYLCASSLAASGLSYEQYFGPGTRLTVT.